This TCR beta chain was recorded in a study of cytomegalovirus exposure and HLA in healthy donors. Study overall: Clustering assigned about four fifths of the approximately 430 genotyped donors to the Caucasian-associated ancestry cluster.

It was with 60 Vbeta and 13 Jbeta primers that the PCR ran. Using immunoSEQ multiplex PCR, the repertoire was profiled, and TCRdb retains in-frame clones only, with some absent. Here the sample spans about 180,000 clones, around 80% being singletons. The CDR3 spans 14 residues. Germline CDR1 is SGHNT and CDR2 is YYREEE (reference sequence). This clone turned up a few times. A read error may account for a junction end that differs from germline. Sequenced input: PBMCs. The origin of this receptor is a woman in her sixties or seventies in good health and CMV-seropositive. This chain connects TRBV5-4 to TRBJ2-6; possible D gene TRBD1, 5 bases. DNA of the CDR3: TGTGCCAGCAGCTTCGTCTCTGGGGCCAACGGCCTGACTTTC. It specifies CASSFVSGANGLTF.